This T cell receptor beta chain was observed in a study of blood T cells in healthy people across ages. The study's findings and limits: What prevented conclusive comparison of naive and antigen-experienced cells was that PBMCs were unsorted. Strong correlation linked observed beta diversity and percent naive T cells.

Collection of 8.5 to 10 milliliters of peripheral blood was performed for each donor. The CDR3 contains 13 residues. V shed 4 bases and J shed 3 bases, with 8 bases lying between them. CDR1 LGHNA and CDR2 YSLEER come from the germline V gene. Sample-barcoded 5' priming and a J-beta primer mix drove a second PCR of 7 to 11 cycles. MiXCR, applied by TCRdb to the 5' RACE reads, yields one record per CDR3 protein. Seen here are about 2 million distinct CDR3 sequences, 49% observed once, and the top ten hold over 2%. This clonotype has a count of ten or more. What it binds is unknown. The TCR sequence derives from a woman aged 40 to 50 in good health. The chain carries TRBV4-3 and TRBJ2-3; D not certain. The sequencing input was blood. CDR3: CASSPLGTDTQYF. CDR3 sequence (DNA): TGCGCCAGCAGCCCCTTGGGTACAGATACGCAGTATTTT.